The present TCR beta chain was sequenced within a study of blood T cell repertoires in COVID-19 (dated by TCRdb to 2019 to 2021). For the study in its entirety: Samples covering the acute and convalescent phases of COVID-19 were provided by collaborators in the United States, Italy and Spain. The prospective study material was composed of cDNA or gDNA derived from T cells, B-cell-depleted T cells, or PBMCs. Subjects who had been exposed to COVID-19, were actively infected with it, or had recovered from it provided the deeply sampled blood TCRbeta repertoires that made up the dataset. The sample metadata nearly always contained a de-identified subject ID, COVID-19 status, age in years and sex. The repertoires were released in a freely available public database intended as a resource for research on the immune response to SARS-CoV-2. The samples were drawn from two sources: the first 160 participants of the ongoing ImmuneRACE study, and 1,000 to 1,500 subjects contributed by 6 global collaborators. Where available, HLA class I and class II types were obtained from metadata supplied by the sample provider rather than from assay-based typing.

Here V drops 3 bases and J drops 8 bases, and the junction holds 3 bases not matched to any gene. From its cysteine to its phenylalanine, the CDR3 spans 15 amino acids. The kept DNA is CDR3 alone, 45 bases in frame from the first base. The germline V gene gives CDR1 as MNHNS and CDR2 as SASEGT. Each collaborating institution followed its own protocols to collect whole blood in K2EDTA tubes. Collaborator samples were shipped for TCRbeta analysis as frozen whole blood, isolated PBMCs, or DNA extracted from either sample type. The immunoSEQ Assay, a bias-controlled multiplex PCR, was used to amplify TCRbeta CDR3 regions from genomic DNA. Per the authors' processing: Within the assay, amplification of reference gene primers was used to estimate how many nucleated cells each sample contained. To quantify the absolute abundance of each unique TCRbeta CDR3 rearrangement, sequence reads were collapsed and filtered. For each sample, productive Simpson clonality was calculated as the square root of Simpson's diversity index over productive rearrangements. TCRdb holds this immuneACCESS table with in-frame rearrangements only. Some clones are missing; in checked studies, unresolved V genes explain under half, and the rest has no known cause. That table supplies the V and J calls and clone size; D and trimming were determined from the DNA. The sample data list over 300,000 clones, and around 86% of these were observed just once. Around 1.5% of the sample comes from the top ten.

The investigation overall reported the following: Clinical and demographic metadata were provided uncurated, with the amount varying by source and participant.

Of note for this clone: Its antigen is currently not known. No much larger clonotype is one base removed from it; base qualities were not supplied.

The chain links TRBV6-1 with TRBJ2-1, with 14 bases aligning to TRBD2. The sequenced material came from peripheral blood. The TCR sequence derives from a woman aged 50 to 65 with acute or convalescent COVID-19. The DNA sequence follows: TGTGCCAGCAGTGAGGGACTAGCGGGAGACTATGAGCAGTTCTTC. It is translated as CASSEGLAGDYEQFF.